This T cell receptor (beta chain) appears in the sequencing data of a study of cytomegalovirus exposure and HLA in healthy donors. Though probably carrying unrecorded immune exposures, donors were nominally healthy at sampling. In the case of this clone: Antigen specificity is unknown.

V was pared by 0 bases and J by 7 bases, with 11 bases between. Per germline, CDR1 ENHRY and CDR2 SYGVKD. The CDR3 contains 14 residues. The PCR had 60 Vbeta and 13 Jbeta primers. Assay: immunoSEQ multiplex PCR; the TCRdb copy retains only in-frame clones and omits some. The repertoire includes approximately 100,000 clones, about three quarters of them detected once, and 4.5% to 7% sits in the top ten. Study-wide results and caveats: An apparent linkage of common viral pathogens to several of the most significant clusters emerged in a later analysis. According to an earlier analysis, most TCR beta V segments yielded productive rearrangements about 90% or about 30% of the time. An analysis was carried out at a later point. It showed that HLA-associated TCR beta chains were more clonally expanded than equally common non-associated chains.

Sequenced material: PBMCs. The chain links TRBV10-3 to TRBJ2-3; possibly TRBD1 for D (5 bases). The TCR comes from a man aged 60 to 75 in good health and CMV-seropositive. The CDR3 bases are TGTGCCATCAGTGAGTCGGCAGGGTATAATACGCAGTATTTT. Its translation is CAISESAGYNTQYF.